Many counts were recorded for the clone carrying this TCR beta chain. What it recognizes is unknown. This sample is drawn from a study of early T cells in non-severe SARS-CoV-2 infection. Points from the study as a whole: Matching results from VDJdb favored anti-spike CD8 responses, leaving private and CD4 specificities undetected.

J lost 0 bases, V lost 1 base, and 4 bases had no gene match. The CDR3 loop spans 17 amino acids. Germline CDR1 SEHNR, CDR2 FQNEAQ (reference sequence). cDNA molecules, individually, were tagged with unique molecular identifiers. Each CDR3 protein gets one entry after TCRdb re-called the 5' RACE reads with MiXCR. The sample comprises tens of thousands of distinct CDR3 sequences, 9% to 15% of which are singletons, and more than 1.5% rests with the top ten. The clonotype comes from an adult who was a healthcare worker with PCR-confirmed SARS-CoV-2 infection or an uninfected control (not recorded which). Sequencing was performed on whole blood. The V call is TRBV7-9, the J call TRBJ1-3; 9 bases are shared with TRBD1. The CDR3 sequence: CASSLVPGQGSGNTIYF. CDR3 in DNA: TGTGCCAGCAGCTTAGTGCCGGGACAGGGCTCTGGAAACACCATATATTTT.